This TCR beta chain was profiled in a study of T cell repertoires in cytomegalovirus infection. Germline assignment: CDR1 LNHDA and CDR2 SQIVND (reference sequence). V dropped 7 bases and J dropped 8 bases, with 17 bases sitting between them. This CDR3 has 14 residues. Study-level findings and limits: Summed public TCR beta family frequency identified CMV carriers bearing the relevant HLA. CMV-specific HLA-C-restricted TCR beta clonotypes dominated the ex vivo response.

One entry per CDR3 protein results from TCRdb running MiXCR on the reads. This table holds over 250,000 distinct CDR3 sequences, around 20% found once. In this sample, this clonotype turned up a few times. Its antigen is not identified. Material: cultured PBMCs, obtained from culture after CMV antigen stimulation. The clonotype comes from a human donor in good health (CMV status not recorded). Some clones in this sample may be carry-over from other donors' samples. The chain employs TRBV19 and TRBJ1-4; no clear D gene. The CDR3 here is CASKTTRRREKLFF. The CDR3 region has the DNA TGTGCCAGTAAGACGACCCGAAGAAGGGAAAAACTGTTTTTT.